Shown below are 4 T cell receptor beta chains from a single sample sequenced in a study of identifying expanded T cells in peripheral blood (dated by TCRdb to between 2018 and 2021). The library was produced with the immunoSEQ multiplex PCR assay. This immuneACCESS table, as held by TCRdb, lists in-frame sequences with V and J called but not all clones. Of the missing ones, under half trace to an unresolved V gene in checked studies; the others have no known cause. The sample yields around 66,000 clones; about 89% were counted once. The top ten clones comprise around 4.3% of the sample. What was sequenced was blood. These receptors were taken from a person aged 18 to 69 in good health.

The J gene is TRBJ2-1, the V gene TRBV7-9; 12 bases agree with TRBD2. The CDR3 totals 15 residues. Germline lookup yields CDR1 SEHNR and CDR2 FQNEAQ (reference sequence). The trim removed 2 bases at V and 5 bases at J, leaving 1 base unmatched. CDR3 sequence: CASSLLAGGNNEQFF. In DNA form, the CDR3 reads TGTGCCAGCAGCTTACTAGCGGGGGGGAACAATGAGCAGTTCTTC.

The rearrangement uses TRBV27 and TRBJ2-3; TRBD1 matches at 12 bases. The V segment lost 7 bases and the J segment 5 bases; nucleotides outside the gene matches: 7. The CDR3 length is 15 residues. CDR1 and CDR2 from the germline V gene are MNHEY and SMNVEV (reference sequence). CDR3 region: CASNPGQGARDTQYF. The CDR3 DNA sequence: TGTGCCAGCAACCCGGGACAGGGGGCGAGAGATACGCAGTATTTT.

CDR3 DNA: TGCGCCAGCCGAGCGGGGGCTTCGAACAATGAGCAGTTCTTC. Its protein product is CASRAGASNNEQFF. The gene calls are TRBV5-1 and TRBJ2-1, with 8 bases lining up with TRBD2. The V gene's germline CDR1 is SGHRS and CDR2 YFSETQ. The CDR3 is 14 residues long. With V trimmed by 7 bases and J by 5 bases, 8 bases remained unmatched.

The chain couples TRBV28 to TRBJ2-3; 7 positions agree with TRBD2. The V segment lost 2 bases and the J segment 7 bases; nucleotides outside the gene matches: 6. The V gene's germline CDR1 is MDHEN and CDR2 SYDVKM. This CDR3 contains 14 residues. The DNA for the CDR3 is TGTGCCAGCAGTTTAGGGGGGGTCAGGAATACGCAGTATTTT. It specifies CASSLGGVRNTQYF.